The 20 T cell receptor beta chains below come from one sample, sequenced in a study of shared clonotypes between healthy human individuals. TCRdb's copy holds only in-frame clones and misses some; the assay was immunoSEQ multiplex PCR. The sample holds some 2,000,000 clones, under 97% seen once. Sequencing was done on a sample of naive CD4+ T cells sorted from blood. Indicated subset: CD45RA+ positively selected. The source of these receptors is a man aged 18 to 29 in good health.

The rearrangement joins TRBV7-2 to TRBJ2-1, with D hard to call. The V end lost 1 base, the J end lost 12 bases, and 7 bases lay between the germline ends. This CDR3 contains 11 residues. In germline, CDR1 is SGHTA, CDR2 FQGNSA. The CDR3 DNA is TGTGCCAGCAGCTTAGAGGCAGGGCAGTTCTTC. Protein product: CASSLEAGQFF.

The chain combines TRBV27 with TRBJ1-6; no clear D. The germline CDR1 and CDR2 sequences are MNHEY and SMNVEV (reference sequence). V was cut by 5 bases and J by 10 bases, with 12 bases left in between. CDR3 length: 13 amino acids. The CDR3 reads CASSNRRSSPLHF. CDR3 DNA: TGTGCCAGCAGTAACCGCCGTAGCTCACCCCTCCACTTT.

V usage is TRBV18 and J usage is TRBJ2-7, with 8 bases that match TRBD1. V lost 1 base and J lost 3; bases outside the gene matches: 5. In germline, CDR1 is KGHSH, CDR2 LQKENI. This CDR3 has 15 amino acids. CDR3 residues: CASSPLQGALYEQYF. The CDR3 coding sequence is TGTGCCAGCTCACCACTCCAGGGGGCCCTCTACGAGCAGTACTTC.

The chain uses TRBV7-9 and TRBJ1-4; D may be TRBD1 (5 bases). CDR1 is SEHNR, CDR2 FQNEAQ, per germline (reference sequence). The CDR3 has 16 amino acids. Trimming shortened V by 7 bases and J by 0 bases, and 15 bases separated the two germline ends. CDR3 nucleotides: TGTGCCAGCACCCGGGGGGGAGGAGCAACTAATGAAAAACTGTTTTTT. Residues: CASTRGGGATNEKLFF.

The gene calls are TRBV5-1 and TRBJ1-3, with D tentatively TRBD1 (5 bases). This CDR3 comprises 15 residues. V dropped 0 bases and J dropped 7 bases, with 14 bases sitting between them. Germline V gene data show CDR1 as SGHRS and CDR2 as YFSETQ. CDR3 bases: TGCGCCAGCAGCTTGGGAGGTGGGGGTTCGAACACCATATATTTT. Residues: CASSLGGGGSNTIYF.

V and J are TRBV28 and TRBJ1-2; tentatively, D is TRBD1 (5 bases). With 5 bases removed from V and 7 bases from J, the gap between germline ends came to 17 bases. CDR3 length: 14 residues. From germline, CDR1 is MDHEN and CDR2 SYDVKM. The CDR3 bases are TGTGCCAGCAGTCCCCATGGGGTGAGGGGTGGCTACACCTTC. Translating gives CASSPHGVRGGYTF.

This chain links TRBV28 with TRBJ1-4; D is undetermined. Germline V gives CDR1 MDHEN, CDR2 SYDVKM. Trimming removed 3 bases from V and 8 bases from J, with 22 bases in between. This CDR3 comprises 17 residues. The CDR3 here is CASSLAGQPLRWEKLFF. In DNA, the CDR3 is TGTGCCAGCAGTTTGGCAGGTCAGCCCTTAAGGTGGGAAAAACTGTTTTTT.

The CDR3 reads CASSLGYGGSEKLFF. The CDR3 DNA reads TGTGCCAGCAGCTTGGGTTACGGGGGTAGCGAAAAACTGTTTTTT. The rearrangement joins TRBV5-4 to TRBJ1-4; a possible D gene is TRBD1 (5 bases). The CDR3 spans 15 residues. Trimming left V 0 bases short and J 8 bases short, with 14 bases between. The germline gives CDR1 SGHNT, CDR2 YYREEE (reference sequence).

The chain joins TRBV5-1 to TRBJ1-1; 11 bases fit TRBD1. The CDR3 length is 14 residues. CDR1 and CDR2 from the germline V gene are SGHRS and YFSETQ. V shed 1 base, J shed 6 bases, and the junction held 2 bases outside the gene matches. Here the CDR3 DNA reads TGCGCCAGCAGCTTGAGGACAGGGGGCTCTGAAGCTTTCTTT. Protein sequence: CASSLRTGGSEAFF. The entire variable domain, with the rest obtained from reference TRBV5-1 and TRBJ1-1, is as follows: KAGVTQTPRYLIKTRGQQVTLSCSPISGHRSVSWYQQTPGQGLQFLFEYFSETQRNKGNFPGRFSGRQFSNSRSEMNVSTLELGDSALYLCASSLRTGGSEAFFGQGTRLTVV.

Written as DNA, the CDR3 is TGTGCCAGCAGCTTAGGGGGGAGGGTCCGGAATTCACCCCTCCACTTT. As protein: CASSLGGRVRNSPLHF. The rearrangement links TRBV7-8 to TRBJ1-6; D possibly corresponds to TRBD1 (5 bases). From germline, CDR1 is SGHVS and CDR2 FQNEAQ. There are 16 residues in the CDR3. The ends were cut back, 1 base at V and 7 bases at J, with 14 bases in the middle.

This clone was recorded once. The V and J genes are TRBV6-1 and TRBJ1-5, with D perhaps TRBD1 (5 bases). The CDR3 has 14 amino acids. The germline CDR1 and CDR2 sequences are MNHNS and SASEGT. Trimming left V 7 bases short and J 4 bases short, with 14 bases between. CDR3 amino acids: CASTSRDGNQPQHF. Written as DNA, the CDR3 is TGTGCCAGCACCTCGCGGGACGGGAATCAGCCCCAGCATTTT.

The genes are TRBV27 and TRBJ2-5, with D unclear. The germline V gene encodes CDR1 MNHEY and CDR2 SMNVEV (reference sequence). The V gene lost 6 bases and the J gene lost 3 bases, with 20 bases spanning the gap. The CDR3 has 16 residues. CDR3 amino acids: CASSQMDGPPKETQYF. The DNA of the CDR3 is TGTGCCAGCAGCCAAATGGACGGGCCCCCTAAAGAGACCCAGTACTTC.

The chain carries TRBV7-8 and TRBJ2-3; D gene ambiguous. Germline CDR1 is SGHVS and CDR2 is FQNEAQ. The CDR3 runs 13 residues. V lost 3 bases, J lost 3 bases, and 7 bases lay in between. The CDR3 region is CASSLGWTDTQYF. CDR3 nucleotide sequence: TGTGCCAGCAGCTTGGGCTGGACAGATACGCAGTATTTT. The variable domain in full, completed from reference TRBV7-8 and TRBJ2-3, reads GAGVSQSPRYKVAKRGQDVALRCDPISGHVSLFWYQQALGQGPEFLTYFQNEAQLDKSGLPSDRFFAERPEGSVSTLKIQRTQQEDSAVYLCASSLGWTDTQYFGPGTRLTVL.

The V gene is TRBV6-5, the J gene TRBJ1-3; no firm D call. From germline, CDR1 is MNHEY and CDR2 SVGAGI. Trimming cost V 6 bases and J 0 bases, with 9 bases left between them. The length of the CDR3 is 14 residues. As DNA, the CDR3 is TGTGCCAGCAGCAACGGAGTCTCTGGAAACACCATATATTTT. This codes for CASSNGVSGNTIYF.

The CDR3 DNA reads as TGTGCCAGCAGTGTTAGCGGGGGGGTACACGAGCAGTACTTC. It encodes CASSVSGGVHEQYF. The V call is TRBV6-5, the J call TRBJ2-7, with 11 bases aligning to TRBD2. The CDR3 sequence is 14 residues long. Germline-derived CDR1 and CDR2 are MNHEY and SVGAGI. J lost 5 bases, V lost 5 bases, and 5 bases had no gene match.

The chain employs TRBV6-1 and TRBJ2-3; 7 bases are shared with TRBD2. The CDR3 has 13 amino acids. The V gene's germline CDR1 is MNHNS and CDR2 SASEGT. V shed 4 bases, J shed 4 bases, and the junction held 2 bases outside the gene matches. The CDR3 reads CASSGLAADTQYF. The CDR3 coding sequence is TGTGCCAGCAGTGGGCTAGCGGCAGATACGCAGTATTTT.

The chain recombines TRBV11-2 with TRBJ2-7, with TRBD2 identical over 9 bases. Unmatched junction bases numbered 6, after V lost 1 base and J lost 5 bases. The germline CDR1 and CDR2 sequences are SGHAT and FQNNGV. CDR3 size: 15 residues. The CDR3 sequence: CASSLVAGAVDEQYF. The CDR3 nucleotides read TGTGCCAGCAGCTTAGTAGCGGGGGCGGTCGACGAGCAGTACTTC.

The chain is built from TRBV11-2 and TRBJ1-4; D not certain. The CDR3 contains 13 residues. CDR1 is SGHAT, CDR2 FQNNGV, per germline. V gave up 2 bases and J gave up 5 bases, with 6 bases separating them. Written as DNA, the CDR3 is TGTGCCAGCAGCTTATGGGAAAATGAAAAACTGTTTTTT. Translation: CASSLWENEKLFF.

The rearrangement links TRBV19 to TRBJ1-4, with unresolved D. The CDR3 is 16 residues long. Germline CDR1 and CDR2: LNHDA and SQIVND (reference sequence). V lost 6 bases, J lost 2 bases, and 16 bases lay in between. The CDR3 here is CASSPKSVRTNEKLFF. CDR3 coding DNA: TGTGCCAGTAGCCCAAAGTCGGTCCGCACTAATGAAAAACTGTTTTTT.

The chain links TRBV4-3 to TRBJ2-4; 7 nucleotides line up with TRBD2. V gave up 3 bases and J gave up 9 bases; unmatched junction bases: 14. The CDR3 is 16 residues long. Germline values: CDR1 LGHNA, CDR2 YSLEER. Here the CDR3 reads CASSQIFGGSVSIQYF. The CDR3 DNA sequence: TGCGCCAGCAGCCAGATTTTTGGCGGGAGTGTGTCCATTCAGTACTTC.